This T cell receptor (beta chain) was sequenced during a study of read filtering for tumor transcriptome and immune sequencing. From about 400 ng of RNA, a library with molecular barcoded alpha/delta and beta/gamma adaptors was made. TCRdb re-called the reads with MiXCR, one entry per CDR3 protein. The table has 94,000 or so distinct CDR3 sequences, about 12% seen once. This clonotype was counted only a few times. A much larger clone differs by one base, so this may be a read error. The CDR3 contains 13 residues. With 1 base removed from V and 10 bases from J, the gap between germline ends came to 13 bases. Germline V gene data show CDR1 as SEHNR and CDR2 as FQNEAQ (reference sequence).

This clonotype was obtained from a donor over 35 with multiple myeloma. The sample taken for sequencing was a population of CD138-negative cells sorted from bone marrow. The chain is built from TRBV7-9 and TRBJ1-1, with D perhaps TRBD1 (5 bases). The CDR3 coding sequence is TGTGCCAGCAGCTTAGGTGTAGCCGGGGGAGCTTTCTTT. This sequence encodes CASSLGVAGGAFF.